A single sample gave rise to the 32 T cell receptor beta chains below, sequenced in a study of T-cell reconstitution after alpha-beta-depleted transplantation in children. Preparation of the TCRbeta library involved a method that used unique molecular identifiers. TCRdb analysed the PCR reads with MiXCR anew, one entry per CDR3 protein. This table has around 600,000 distinct CDR3 sequences, more than 20% appearing once. The input for sequencing was PBMCs, mostly from graft donor cells, taken 360 days after TCRalphabeta/CD19-depleted stem cell transplant. The source of these receptors is a boy in the first two years of life who had a stem cell transplant for acute myeloid leukemia, so the T cells may come from the graft donor.

The chain is built from TRBV7-8 and TRBJ1-4; the match to TRBD1 covers 7 bases. The CDR3 is 17 amino acids. The V segment lost 2 bases and the J segment 7 bases; nucleotides outside the gene matches: 13. CDR1 and CDR2 (germline): SGHVS, FQNEAQ. CDR3 amino acids: CASSLSRSGGGVEKLFF. The DNA for the CDR3 is TGTGCCAGCAGCTTATCTCGCTCAGGAGGGGGCGTTGAAAAACTGTTTTTT.

The genes are TRBV20-1 and TRBJ1-1; no clear D gene. Trimming took 0 bases from V and 2 from J, leaving 10 bases between them. The CDR3 has 14 amino acids. The germline V gene has CDR1 DFQATT and CDR2 SNEGSKA (reference sequence). The CDR3 region has the DNA TGCAGTGCTAGAGATTGGGGTAACAACACTGAAGCTTTCTTT. Amino acids: CSARDWGNNTEAFF.

This clonotype was observed many times. In this CDR3 the conserved last residue, phenylalanine or tryptophan, is missing, so a read error is likely. The limits of the CDR3 on the DNA are not certain, so only TCRdb's listed CDR3 is given. This sequence joins TRBV28 and TRBJ2-5; the table names TRBD1, a call not compared with the DNA. The CDR3 numbers 11 amino acids, ends counted. The germline gives CDR1 MDHEN, CDR2 SYDVKM. The CDR3 here is CASSLGGHEVI.

This clonotype was detected many times. This chain uses TRBV10-3 with TRBJ2-5; D possibly corresponds to TRBD1 (5 bases). V shed 2 bases and J shed 1 base, with 8 bases lying between them. Germline CDR1 is ENHRY and CDR2 is SYGVKD. The CDR3 totals 14 residues. CDR3 amino acids: CAISEGALQETQYF. In DNA form, the CDR3 reads TGTGCCATCAGTGAGGGGGCCCTCCAAGAGACCCAGTACTTC.

This clonotype has at least ten counts. The chain carries TRBV29-1 and TRBJ2-5; D remains ambiguous. There are 13 residues in the CDR3. Germline V gives CDR1 SQVTM, CDR2 ANQGSEA. Trimming cost V 8 bases and J 5 bases, with 18 bases left between them. The CDR3 DNA is TGCAGCCGGATCTCGGGCGATGAGGAGACCCAGTACTTC. Amino acid sequence: CSRISGDEETQYF.

The chain carries TRBV7-2 and TRBJ1-2, with 11 bases lining up with TRBD1. The trim removed 5 bases at V and 8 bases at J, leaving 7 bases unmatched. The CDR3 extends over 14 amino acids. CDR1 is SGHTA, CDR2 FQGNSA, per germline. CDR3 DNA sequence: TGTGCCAGCAGCCCTGGGACAGGGGGGAGCGGCTACACCTTC. Its protein product is CASSPGTGGSGYTF.

The DNA for the CDR3 is TGTGCCAGCAGTTTAACTTACTGGGGGCGCGGGGAAACCGGGGAGCTGTTTTTT. Amino acid sequence: CASSLTYWGRGETGELFF. The chain recombines TRBV27 with TRBJ2-2; the D gene could be TRBD1 or TRBD2 (6 bases each). CDR3 length: 18 residues. Trimming took off 2 bases at V and 5 bases at J, with 21 bases between the two ends. The germline V gene has CDR1 MNHEY and CDR2 SMNVEV (reference sequence).

This clonotype was counted once. The rearrangement joins TRBV18 to TRBJ2-6; D uncertain. This CDR3 spans 15 amino acids. The V gene lost 1 base and the J gene lost 2 bases, with 6 bases spanning the gap. CDR1 and CDR2 (germline): KGHSH, LQKENI. CDR3 loop: CASSPQGTGANVLTF. For the CDR3, the DNA is TGTGCCAGCTCACCACAGGGTACTGGGGCCAACGTCCTGACTTTC.

J is TRBJ2-1 and V is TRBV29-1, with D hard to call. The germline CDR1 and CDR2 sequences are SQVTM and ANQGSEA. Trimming took 6 bases from V and 0 from J, leaving 9 bases between them. The CDR3 consists of 13 residues. The CDR3 spells CSVHPASYNEQFF. In DNA form, the CDR3 reads TGCAGCGTCCACCCTGCCTCCTACAATGAGCAGTTCTTC.

There are a few counts of this clonotype. The rearrangement links TRBV11-2 to TRBJ2-2; TRBD1 matches 10 bases. This CDR3 has 17 amino acids. Trimming took 1 base from V and 3 from J; bases not matched to a gene: 5. The germline gives CDR1 SGHAT, CDR2 FQNNGV. The CDR3 bases are TGTGCCAGCAGCTTAGTGACAGGGGGCACGTACACCGGGGAGCTGTTTTTT. This codes for CASSLVTGGTYTGELFF.

The chain links TRBV10-2 to TRBJ2-5, with 8 positions matching TRBD2. V was clipped by 7 bases and J by 7 bases; unmatched bases: 11. The CDR3 is made up of 14 amino acids. Germline V gene data show CDR1 as WSHSY and CDR2 as SAAADI. The CDR3 nucleotides read TGCGCCAGCATGCCCGGGGGGGCTCTGTCGACCCAGTACTTC. The encoded protein is CASMPGGALSTQYF.

The V gene is TRBV7-9, the J gene TRBJ2-5; tentatively, D is TRBD1 (5 bases). This CDR3 is built from 13 residues. Trimming took off 4 bases at V and 4 bases at J, with 10 bases between the two ends. Germline CDR1 and CDR2: SEHNR and FQNEAQ (reference sequence). CDR3 in amino acids: CASSWTPGETQYF. In DNA, the CDR3 is TGTGCCAGCAGCTGGACACCGGGAGAGACCCAGTACTTC.

This clonotype was seen more than once but under ten times. This rearrangement joins TRBV4-2 to TRBJ2-2, with a tentative D call TRBD1 (5 bases). With 5 bases removed from V and 5 bases from J, the gap between germline ends came to 9 bases. Germline V gives CDR1 LGHNA, CDR2 YNFKEQ. The CDR3 covers 13 residues. The CDR3 DNA reads TGTGCCAGCAGCGGTGGACAAACCGGGGAGCTGTTTTTT. Translating it yields CASSGGQTGELFF.

This clonotype was counted many times. V is TRBV20-1 and J is TRBJ2-7, with D possibly TRBD2 on 6 matching bases. Germline CDR1 DFQATT, CDR2 SNEGSKA (reference sequence). V dropped 3 bases and J dropped 0 bases, with 12 bases sitting between them. This CDR3 has 14 amino acids. The CDR3 DNA sequence: TGCAGTGCTAGCCCAACGGGGGACTCCTACGAGCAGTACTTC. This translates into CSASPTGDSYEQYF.

This clonotype was detected a few times. This rearrangement joins TRBV20-1 to TRBJ2-5, with D possibly TRBD2 on 7 matching bases. The V end lost 0 bases, the J end lost 1 base, and 18 bases lay between the germline ends. CDR3 length: 17 amino acids. Germline lookup yields CDR1 DFQATT and CDR2 SNEGSKA (reference sequence). CDR3 protein: CSARDLGGGGPQETQYF. The CDR3 nucleotides are TGCAGTGCTAGAGATCTTGGTGGCGGGGGCCCCCAAGAGACCCAGTACTTC.

This clonotype showed up just a few times. The chain recombines TRBV12-3 or TRBV12-4 with TRBJ2-5; D perhaps matches TRBD1 (6 bases). The V end lost 8 bases, the J end lost 4 bases, and 14 bases lay between the germline ends. The CDR3 consists of 13 residues. As DNA, the CDR3 is TGTGCCAGCGGACCCACAGGGTCAGAGACCCAGTACTTC. It codes for CASGPTGSETQYF.

The J gene is TRBJ1-4, the V gene TRBV12-3 or TRBV12-4; a weak D match, TRBD1 (6 bases). V lost 6 bases and J lost 7, with 15 bases in between. CDR3 length: 14 amino acids. CDR3 amino acids: CASRLGGSGEKLFF. DNA of the CDR3: TGTGCCAGCAGGCTAGGGGGGTCTGGTGAAAAACTGTTTTTT.

This clonotype was recorded a few times. V usage is TRBV20-1 and J usage is TRBJ1-2, with 9 bases identical to TRBD1. The ends lost 6 bases at V and 3 bases at J; junction bases unmatched: 5. The CDR3 spans 13 residues. Per germline, CDR1 DFQATT and CDR2 SNEGSKA (reference sequence). As DNA, the CDR3 is TGCAGTGCATGGGACAGGGCGGACTATGGCTACACCTTC. It translates to CSAWDRADYGYTF.

V usage is TRBV27 and J usage is TRBJ2-3; D gene ambiguous. Germline CDR1 is MNHEY and CDR2 is SMNVEV (reference sequence). Trimming removed 0 bases at V and 1 base at J, with 8 bases between. CDR3 size: 15 residues. In DNA, the CDR3 is TGTGCCAGCAGTTTATCGGCAAGGGGCACAGATACGCAGTATTTT. Encoded protein: CASSLSARGTDTQYF.

This sequence joins TRBV20-1 and TRBJ2-5; D gene uncertain. Germline values: CDR1 DFQATT, CDR2 SNEGSKA (reference sequence). V dropped 1 base and J dropped 9 bases, with 9 bases sitting between them. CDR3 length equals 11 residues. CDR3 coding DNA: TGCAGTGCTAGAGCCCCTAGGTCCCAGTACTTC. This encodes CSARAPRSQYF.

Of note for this clonotype: With a much larger clone just one base away, this may be a read error. V and J are TRBV20-1 and TRBJ2-3; the D is unclear. CDR3 length equals 12 residues. Trimming took off 6 bases at V and 4 bases at J, with 11 bases between the two ends. The germline V gene encodes CDR1 DFQATT and CDR2 SNEGSKA (reference sequence). The CDR3 reads CSAESTADTQYF. The CDR3 nucleotides are TGCAGTGCCGAATCTACAGCAGATACGCAGTATTTT.

This clonotype was seen at least ten times. V usage is TRBV30 and J usage is TRBJ2-7; D ambiguous. Trimming removed 5 bases at V and 6 bases at J, with 11 bases between. There are 11 residues in the CDR3. Germline V gene data show CDR1 as GTSNPN and CDR2 as SVGIG (reference sequence). The CDR3 DNA sequence: TGTGCCTGGGCTGGACCTTCCGAGCAGTACTTC. It is translated as CAWAGPSEQYF.

This clonotype was counted only a few times. This sequence joins TRBV25-1 and TRBJ2-5, with D perhaps matching TRBD1 (6 bases). The V gene's germline CDR1 is MGHDK and CDR2 SYGVNS. The CDR3 has 13 residues. The germline V and J ends were trimmed by 7 bases and 5 bases, with 14 bases remaining between them. CDR3 coding DNA: TGTGCCAGCACCTACAGGGAAGGGGAGACCCAGTACTTC. It translates to CASTYREGETQYF.

This clonotype was picked up many times. The V and J genes are TRBV9 and TRBJ2-7, with TRBD1 matching 11 bases. This CDR3 comprises 16 residues. The germline CDR1 and CDR2 sequences are SGDLS and YYNGEE. V lost 1 base and J lost 3; bases outside the gene matches: 6. CDR3 nucleotides: TGTGCCAGCAGCGTACGAGGACAGGGGGCGATCTACGAGCAGTACTTC. It codes for CASSVRGQGAIYEQYF.

This clonotype was detected many times. The chain combines TRBV12-3 or TRBV12-4 with TRBJ2-1; tentatively, D is TRBD1 or TRBD2 (5 bases each). V was shortened by 8 bases and J by 6 bases, with 20 bases between the two germline ends. CDR3 length: 15 residues. CDR3: CASSSRDQGVNEQFF. DNA of the CDR3: TGTGCCAGCTCCAGTCGGGACCAGGGCGTCAATGAGCAGTTCTTC.

The chain recombines TRBV18 with TRBJ2-5, with 9 bases that match TRBD1. J lost 3 bases, V lost 1 base, and 9 bases had no gene match. Germline CDR1 and CDR2: KGHSH and LQKENI. The CDR3 extends over 17 amino acids. The CDR3 nucleotides read TGTGCCAGCTCACCACTTGCAACCGGGACAGGGAAAGAGACCCAGTACTTC. As protein: CASSPLATGTGKETQYF.

The V gene is TRBV7-2, the J gene TRBJ2-2; D gene uncertain. This CDR3 spans 16 amino acids. V shed 2 bases and J shed 0 bases, with 10 bases lying between them. Germline CDR1 and CDR2: SGHTA and FQGNSA. DNA of the CDR3: TGTGCCAGCAGCTTAAATCCAGCAGCGAACACCGGGGAGCTGTTTTTT. Its protein is CASSLNPAANTGELFF.

The V gene is TRBV23-1, the J gene TRBJ1-4; the match to TRBD1 covers 9 bases. TRBV23-1 is an open reading frame whose function is uncertain. There are 15 residues in the CDR3. V lost 6 bases to trimming and J lost 5 bases; unmatched junction nucleotides: 7. For the CDR3, the DNA is TGCGCCAGCAGCCATTCCGGGACAGGGAATGAAAAACTGTTTTTT. This encodes CASSHSGTGNEKLFF.

V and J are TRBV12-3 or TRBV12-4 and TRBJ1-1, with a tentative D call TRBD1 (5 bases). The CDR3 length is 14 residues. V was pared by 8 bases and J by 5 bases, with 18 bases between. This chain's CDR3 is CASLGGDVRTEAFF. The CDR3, as DNA: TGTGCCAGCTTGGGAGGGGACGTGAGGACTGAAGCTTTCTTT.

This clonotype was observed a handful of times. This chain links TRBV11-2 with TRBJ1-1; D gene ambiguous. The germline V gene has CDR1 SGHAT and CDR2 FQNNGV. Trimming removed 10 bases from V and 6 bases from J, with 15 bases in between. The CDR3 is 12 amino acids. The DNA for the CDR3 is TGTGCCATCAGGCCCCCGTACCCTGAAGCTTTCTTT. Residues: CAIRPPYPEAFF.

Written as DNA, the CDR3 is TGCAGTGTTGACGGTACAGCTAGCAATCAGCCCCAGCATTTT. Translated, it gives CSVDGTASNQPQHF. V and J are TRBV20-1 and TRBJ1-5; D is undetermined. Trimming took 7 bases from V and 0 from J, leaving 13 bases between them. The CDR3 runs to 14 residues. Germline lookup yields CDR1 DFQATT and CDR2 SNEGSKA (reference sequence).

The CDR3 DNA reads as TGCGCCAGCAGCCAAGTTCAGGGGGAGGACGGGGAGCTGTTTTTT. This encodes CASSQVQGEDGELFF. The rearrangement links TRBV4-3 to TRBJ2-2; tentative D call: TRBD1 (7 bases). Germline CDR1 LGHNA, CDR2 YSLEER. The germline V and J ends were trimmed by 1 base and 7 bases, with 13 bases remaining between them. There are 15 residues in the CDR3.